These T cell receptor beta chains were read from a single sample in a study of T cell repertoires in cytomegalovirus infection. Each CDR3 protein is one row after TCRdb ran MiXCR on the reads. The data hold some 250,000 distinct CDR3 sequences, with approximately 10% observed a single time. Sample: PBMCs. The receptors originated from a human donor in good health (CMV status not recorded). Some clones in this sample may be carry-over from other donors' samples. The CDR3 runs from the conserved cysteine through the conserved F or W. A D gene is named only where the DNA matches it firmly. Size is omitted from some rows. Given values are once, few, many or a class for expanded clones.

J gene: TRBJ2-6
clone size: many
D gene: TRBD2
V gene: TRBV6-2/TRBV6-3
CDR3 DNA: TGTGCCAGCAGTTATTCAGCGGGAACTGGGGCCAACGTCCTGACTTTC
CDR3 protein: CASSYSAGTGANVLTF

J gene: TRBJ2-2
clone size: -
D gene: -
V gene: TRBV7-2
CDR3 DNA: TGTGCCAGCAGCTTAGGAGGGGCTCGGGGGTTCGCGAACACCGGGGAGCTGTTTTTT
CDR3 protein: CASSLGGARGFANTGELFF

J gene: TRBJ2-3
clone size: many
D gene: -
V gene: TRBV7-8
CDR3 DNA: TGTGCCAGCAGCTTCACAGGGCCGGGAGATACGCAGTATTTT
CDR3 protein: CASSFTGPGDTQYF

J gene: TRBJ2-2
clone size: -
D gene: -
V gene: TRBV5-1
CDR3 DNA: TGCGCCAGCAGCTTCGCAATCGGGGAGCTGTTTTTT
CDR3 protein: CASSFAIGELFF

J gene: TRBJ1-2
clone size: many
D gene: TRBD1
V gene: TRBV5-1
CDR3 DNA: TGCGCCAGCAACCCGACAGGGAGGAACTATGGCTACACCTTC
CDR3 protein: CASNPTGRNYGYTF

J gene: TRBJ2-2
clone size: many
D gene: TRBD2
V gene: TRBV7-6
CDR3 DNA: TGTGCCAGCAGCACTGGACTAGGAAAGACCGGGGAGCTGTTTTTT
CDR3 protein: CASSTGLGKTGELFF

J gene: TRBJ1-3
clone size: -
D gene: -
V gene: TRBV6-1
CDR3 DNA: TGTGCCAGCAGGCCCGAGGGGACAAGGACTGGAAACACCATATATTTT
CDR3 protein: CASRPEGTRTGNTIYF

J gene: TRBJ2-1
clone size: -
D gene: TRBD2
V gene: TRBV7-2
CDR3 DNA: TGTGCCAGCAGCTCAGAAGCGGGGAAGGGGTCCTACAATGAGCAGTTCTTC
CDR3 protein: CASSSEAGKGSYNEQFF

J gene: TRBJ1-1
clone size: few
D gene: -
V gene: TRBV5-1
CDR3 DNA: TGCGCCAGCGGAGGCGGATTGAACACTGAAGCTTTCTTT
CDR3 protein: CASGGGLNTEAFF

J gene: TRBJ2-3
clone size: many
D gene: TRBD2
V gene: TRBV20-1
CDR3 DNA: TGCAGTGCTCAGCGGGGGAGCGGGGATACGCAGTATTTT
CDR3 protein: CSAQRGSGDTQYF

J gene: TRBJ1-6
clone size: -
D gene: -
V gene: TRBV20-1
CDR3 DNA: TGCAGTGCTAGAGCAGAAGGGGCAGGGTGGCCGAATAATTCACCCCTCCACTTT
CDR3 protein: CSARAEGAGWPNNSPLHF

J gene: TRBJ1-6
clone size: -
D gene: TRBD1
V gene: TRBV7-2
CDR3 DNA: TGTGCCAGCAGCCCCCAGGGCAGGGGGCTCCATTCACCCCTCCACTTT
CDR3 protein: CASSPQGRGLHSPLHF

J gene: TRBJ2-1
clone size: -
D gene: TRBD1
V gene: TRBV19
CDR3 DNA: TGTGCCAGTAGACCGGGACAGGGGGCAGGTTCCTACAATGAGCAGTTCTTC
CDR3 protein: CASRPGQGAGSYNEQFF

J gene: TRBJ2-3
clone size: many
D gene: TRBD2
V gene: TRBV7-2
CDR3 DNA: TGTGCCAGCAGCTTAGAGACCGGGAGGGCCGACGGTACGCAGTATTTT
CDR3 protein: CASSLETGRADGTQYF

J gene: TRBJ1-1
clone size: many
D gene: -
V gene: TRBV7-2
CDR3 DNA: TGTGCCAGCAGCTATGAGAACACTGAAGCTTTCTTT
CDR3 protein: CASSYENTEAFF

J gene: TRBJ1-5
clone size: many
D gene: TRBD1
V gene: TRBV28
CDR3 DNA: TGTGCCAGCAGACTACAGGGGGTTGAGAATCAGCCCCAGCATTTT
CDR3 protein: CASRLQGVENQPQHF

J gene: TRBJ1-1
clone size: -
D gene: TRBD1
V gene: TRBV28
CDR3 DNA: TGTGCCAGCAGTTTAAGAACAGGGGGCTTAGGGAACACTGAAGCTTTCTTT
CDR3 protein: CASSLRTGGLGNTEAFF

J gene: TRBJ2-5
clone size: few
D gene: -
V gene: TRBV7-8
CDR3 DNA: TGTGCCAGCAGGGGGATCCAGGAGACCCAGTACTTC
CDR3 protein: CASRGIQETQYF

J gene: TRBJ1-2
clone size: many
D gene: -
V gene: TRBV7-3
CDR3 DNA: TGTGCCAGCAGCCCTATTCCCCGGGACGGCGGGAGGTCACTGCGTAACTATGGCTACACCTTC
CDR3 protein: CASSPIPRDGGRSLRNYGYTF

J gene: TRBJ1-3
clone size: -
D gene: -
V gene: TRBV28
CDR3 DNA: TGTGCCAGCTTACTCGAATCAGGAAACACCATATATTTT
CDR3 protein: CASLLESGNTIYF

J gene: TRBJ2-5
clone size: many
D gene: TRBD1
V gene: TRBV28
CDR3 DNA: TGTGCCAGCAGCCCCGGGGGACAGGGGCGCCAAGAGACCCAGTACTTC
CDR3 protein: CASSPGGQGRQETQYF

J gene: TRBJ1-4
clone size: many
D gene: -
V gene: TRBV7-3
CDR3 DNA: TGTGCCAGCAGCCCGGACGGAAGGGTACGAGGTGAAAAACTGTTTTTT
CDR3 protein: CASSPDGRVRGEKLFF

J gene: TRBJ2-5
clone size: many
D gene: TRBD2
V gene: TRBV7-2
CDR3 DNA: TGTGCCAGCAGCTCACAAGGACTAGCGGGAGTTCAAGAGACCCAGTACTTC
CDR3 protein: CASSSQGLAGVQETQYF

J gene: TRBJ1-2
clone size: few
D gene: -
V gene: TRBV28
CDR3 DNA: TGTGCCAGCAGTCGCGCTCCGTTAGTTTATGGCTACACCTTC
CDR3 protein: CASSRAPLVYGYTF

J gene: TRBJ1-1
clone size: many
D gene: -
V gene: TRBV7-2
CDR3 DNA: TGTGCCAGCAGCCCCCTCTTCGGGGGACGAACTGAAGCTTTCTTT
CDR3 protein: CASSPLFGGRTEAFF

J gene: TRBJ1-3
clone size: many
D gene: -
V gene: TRBV7-9
CDR3 DNA: TGTGCCAGCAGCTTAACACCTGGAAACACCATATATTTT
CDR3 protein: CASSLTPGNTIYF